This T cell receptor (beta chain) was identified in a study of T-cell memory formation after mild COVID-19. A single record per CDR3 protein comes from TCRdb applying MiXCR to the 5' RACE reads. The sample yields about 170,000 distinct CDR3 sequences, approximately 13% seen once. Of note for this clonotype: Antigen specificity is unknown.

Unmatched junction bases numbered 7, after V lost 6 bases and J lost 2 bases. Germline CDR1 reads LGHDT; CDR2 reads YNNKEL (reference sequence). CDR3 length equals 15 residues. Study-wide findings and caveats: That cross-reactive memory joined was suggested by some responding clones appearing in pre-infection memory.

Sequenced input: PBMCs or a T cell subset sorted from them (not recorded which). The rearrangement links TRBV3-1 to TRBJ1-3; 7 positions agree with TRBD1. The source of this sequence is a man aged 18 to 29 who had mild COVID-19 (a few samples of this study predate the infection). Cell type and time point are not known. The CDR3 loop is CASSRTGDPGNTIYF. CDR3 sequence (DNA): TGTGCCAGCAGTCGCACAGGGGATCCTGGAAACACCATATATTTT.